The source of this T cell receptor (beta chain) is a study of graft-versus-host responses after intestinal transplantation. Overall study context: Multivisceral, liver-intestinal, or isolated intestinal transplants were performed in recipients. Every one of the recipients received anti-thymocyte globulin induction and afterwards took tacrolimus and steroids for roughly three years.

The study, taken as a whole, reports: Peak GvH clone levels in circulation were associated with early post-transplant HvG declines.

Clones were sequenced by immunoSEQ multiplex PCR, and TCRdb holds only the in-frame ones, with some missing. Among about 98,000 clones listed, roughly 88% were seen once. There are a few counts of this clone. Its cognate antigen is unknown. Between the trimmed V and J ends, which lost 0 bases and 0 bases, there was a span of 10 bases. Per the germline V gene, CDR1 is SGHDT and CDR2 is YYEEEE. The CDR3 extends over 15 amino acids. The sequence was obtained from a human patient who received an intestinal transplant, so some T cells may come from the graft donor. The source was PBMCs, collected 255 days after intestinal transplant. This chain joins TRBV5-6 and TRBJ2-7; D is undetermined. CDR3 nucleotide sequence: TGTGCCAGCAGCTTGGGTCGCTTCAGCTCCTACGAGCAGTACTTC. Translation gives CASSLGRFSSYEQYF.